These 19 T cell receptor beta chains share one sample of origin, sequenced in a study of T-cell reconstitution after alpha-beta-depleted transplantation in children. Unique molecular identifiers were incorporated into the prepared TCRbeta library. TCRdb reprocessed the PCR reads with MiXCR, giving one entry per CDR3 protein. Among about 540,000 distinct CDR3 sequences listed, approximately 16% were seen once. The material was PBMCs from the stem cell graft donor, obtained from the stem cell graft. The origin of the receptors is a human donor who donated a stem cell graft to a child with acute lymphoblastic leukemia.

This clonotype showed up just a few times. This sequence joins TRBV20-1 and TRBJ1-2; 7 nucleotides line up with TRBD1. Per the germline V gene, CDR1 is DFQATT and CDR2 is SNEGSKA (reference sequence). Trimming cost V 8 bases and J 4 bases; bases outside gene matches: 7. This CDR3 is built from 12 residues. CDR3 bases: TGCAGTTCCCCGGACAGGTTCTATGGCTACACCTTC. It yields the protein CSSPDRFYGYTF.

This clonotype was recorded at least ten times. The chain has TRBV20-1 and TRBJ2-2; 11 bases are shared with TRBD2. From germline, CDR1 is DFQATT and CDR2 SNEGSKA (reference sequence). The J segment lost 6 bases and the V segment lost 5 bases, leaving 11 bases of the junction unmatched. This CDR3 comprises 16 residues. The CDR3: CSAGGLAGGGSGELFF. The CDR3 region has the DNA TGCAGTGCTGGGGGGCTAGCGGGAGGCGGATCCGGGGAGCTGTTTTTT.

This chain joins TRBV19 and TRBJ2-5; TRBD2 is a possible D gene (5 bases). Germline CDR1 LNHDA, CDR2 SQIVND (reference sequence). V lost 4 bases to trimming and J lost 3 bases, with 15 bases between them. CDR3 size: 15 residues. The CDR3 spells CASSTLGEREETQYF. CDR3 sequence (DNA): TGTGCCAGTAGTACCCTCGGGGAGAGGGAAGAGACCCAGTACTTC.

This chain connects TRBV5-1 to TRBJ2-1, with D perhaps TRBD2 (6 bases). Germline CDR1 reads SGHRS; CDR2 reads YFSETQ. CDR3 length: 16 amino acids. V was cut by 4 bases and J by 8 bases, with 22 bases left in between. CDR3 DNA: TGCGCCAGCAGCCCCGGGGGAGCTAATGGTCAGGATGAGCAGTTCTTC. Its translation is CASSPGGANGQDEQFF.

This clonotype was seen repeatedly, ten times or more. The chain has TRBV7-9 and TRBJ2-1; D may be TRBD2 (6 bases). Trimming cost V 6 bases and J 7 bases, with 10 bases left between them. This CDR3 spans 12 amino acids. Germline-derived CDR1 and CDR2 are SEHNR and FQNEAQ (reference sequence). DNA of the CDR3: TGTGCCAGCAGAAGTCTAGCGAATGAGCAGTTCTTC. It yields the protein CASRSLANEQFF.

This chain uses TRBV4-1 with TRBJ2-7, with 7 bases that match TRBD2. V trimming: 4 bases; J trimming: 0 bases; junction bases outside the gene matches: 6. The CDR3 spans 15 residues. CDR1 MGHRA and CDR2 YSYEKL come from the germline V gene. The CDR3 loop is CASSLLADSSYEQYF. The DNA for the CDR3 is TGCGCCAGCAGCCTGCTAGCGGATAGCTCCTACGAGCAGTACTTC.

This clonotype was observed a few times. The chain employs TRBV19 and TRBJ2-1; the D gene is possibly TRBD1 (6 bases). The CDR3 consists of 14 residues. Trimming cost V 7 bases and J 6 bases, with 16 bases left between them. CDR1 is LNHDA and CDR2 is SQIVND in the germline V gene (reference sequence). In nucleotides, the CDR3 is TGTGCCAGTAATAAACCGGGACAAATCAATGAGCAGTTCTTC. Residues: CASNKPGQINEQFF.

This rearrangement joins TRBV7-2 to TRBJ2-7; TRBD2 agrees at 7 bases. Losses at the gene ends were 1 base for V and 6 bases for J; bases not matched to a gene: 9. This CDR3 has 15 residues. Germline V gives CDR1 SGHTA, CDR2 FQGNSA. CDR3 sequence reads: CASSLGGGRRLEQYF. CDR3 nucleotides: TGTGCCAGCAGCTTAGGGGGCGGGAGAAGGCTCGAGCAGTACTTC.

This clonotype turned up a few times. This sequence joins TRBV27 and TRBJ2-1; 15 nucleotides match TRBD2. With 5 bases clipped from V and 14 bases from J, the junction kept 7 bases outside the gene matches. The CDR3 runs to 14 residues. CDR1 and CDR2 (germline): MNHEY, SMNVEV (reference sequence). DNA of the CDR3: TGTGCCAGCAGTCAGCGGACTAGCGGGAGGGCGGAGTTCTTC. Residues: CASSQRTSGRAEFF.

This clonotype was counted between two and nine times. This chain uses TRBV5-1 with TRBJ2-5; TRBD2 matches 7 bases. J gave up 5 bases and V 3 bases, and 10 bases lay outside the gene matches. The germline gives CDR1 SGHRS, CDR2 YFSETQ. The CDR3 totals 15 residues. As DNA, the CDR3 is TGCGCCAGCAGCTCCCAACTAGCGTCTCCGGAGACCCAGTACTTC. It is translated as CASSSQLASPETQYF.

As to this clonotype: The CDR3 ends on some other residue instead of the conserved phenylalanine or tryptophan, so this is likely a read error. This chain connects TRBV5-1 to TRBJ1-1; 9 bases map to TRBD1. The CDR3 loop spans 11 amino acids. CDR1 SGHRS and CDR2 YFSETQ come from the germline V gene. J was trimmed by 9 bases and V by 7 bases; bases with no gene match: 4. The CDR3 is CASRGQGQAFL. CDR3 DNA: TGCGCCAGCCGGGGACAGGGACAAGCTTTCTTG.

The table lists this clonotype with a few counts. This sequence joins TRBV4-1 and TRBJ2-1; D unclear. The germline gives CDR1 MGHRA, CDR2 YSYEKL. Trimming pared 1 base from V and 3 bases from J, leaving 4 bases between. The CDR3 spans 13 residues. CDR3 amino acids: CASSQVIYNEQFF. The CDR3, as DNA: TGCGCCAGCAGCCAAGTAATCTACAATGAGCAGTTCTTC.

DNA for the CDR3: TGTGCCACCGCATACCGGACTAGCGGGATCTACGAGCAGTACTTC. This gives the protein CATAYRTSGIYEQYF. The chain recombines TRBV15 with TRBJ2-7; 12 nucleotides match TRBD2. Germline assignment: CDR1 LNHNV and CDR2 YYDKDF (reference sequence). The CDR3 totals 15 residues. J was trimmed by 3 bases and V by 8 bases; bases with no gene match: 8. Full variable domain (missing parts from reference TRBV15 and TRBJ2-7): DAMVIQNPRYQVTQFGKPVTLSCSQTLNHNVMYWYQQKSSQAPKLLFHYYDKDFNNEADTPDNFQSRRPNTSFCFLDIRSPGLGDTAMYLCATAYRTSGIYEQYFGPGTRLTVT.

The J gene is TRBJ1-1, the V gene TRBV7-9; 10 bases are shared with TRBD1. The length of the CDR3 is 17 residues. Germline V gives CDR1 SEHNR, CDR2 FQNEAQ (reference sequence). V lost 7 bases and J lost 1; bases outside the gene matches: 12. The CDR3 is CASTLSPGQGENTEAFF. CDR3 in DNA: TGTGCCAGCACCCTTTCGCCCGGACAGGGGGAGAACACTGAAGCTTTCTTT. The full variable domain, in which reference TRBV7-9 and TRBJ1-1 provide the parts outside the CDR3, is DTGVSQNPRHKITKRGQNVTFRCDPISEHNRLYWYRQTLGQGPEFLTYFQNEAQLEKSRLLSDRFSAERPKGSFSTLEIQRTEQGDSAMYLCASTLSPGQGENTEAFFGQGTRLTVV.

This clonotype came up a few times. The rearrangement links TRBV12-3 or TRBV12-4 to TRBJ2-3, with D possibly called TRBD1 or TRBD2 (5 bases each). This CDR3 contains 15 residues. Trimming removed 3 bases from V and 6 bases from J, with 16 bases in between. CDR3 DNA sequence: TGTGCCAGCAGTTTGAGAGACAGAGGGCACGATACGCAGTATTTT. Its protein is CASSLRDRGHDTQYF.

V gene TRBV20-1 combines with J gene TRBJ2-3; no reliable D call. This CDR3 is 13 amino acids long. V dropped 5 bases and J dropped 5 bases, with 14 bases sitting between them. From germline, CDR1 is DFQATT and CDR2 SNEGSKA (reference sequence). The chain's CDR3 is CSADSYDLDTQYF. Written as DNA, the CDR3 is TGCAGTGCTGACTCATACGACTTAGATACGCAGTATTTT.

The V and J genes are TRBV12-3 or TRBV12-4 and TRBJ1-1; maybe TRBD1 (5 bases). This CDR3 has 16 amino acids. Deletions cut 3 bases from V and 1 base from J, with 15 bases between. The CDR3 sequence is CASSFYFGGPNTEAFF. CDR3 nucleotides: TGTGCCAGCAGTTTCTACTTCGGGGGACCGAACACTGAAGCTTTCTTT.

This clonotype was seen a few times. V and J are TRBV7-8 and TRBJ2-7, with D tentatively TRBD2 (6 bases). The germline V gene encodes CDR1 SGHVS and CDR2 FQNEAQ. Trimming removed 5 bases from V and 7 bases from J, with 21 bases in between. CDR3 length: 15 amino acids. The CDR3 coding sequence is TGTGCCAGCAGCCTGTCCGGGGGAGCCTGGGGAGAGCAGTACTTC. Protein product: CASSLSGGAWGEQYF.

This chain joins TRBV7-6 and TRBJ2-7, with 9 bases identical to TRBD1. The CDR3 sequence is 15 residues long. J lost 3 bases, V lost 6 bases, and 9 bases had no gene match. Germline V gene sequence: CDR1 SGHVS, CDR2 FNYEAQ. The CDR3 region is CASSHRGRSGYEQYF. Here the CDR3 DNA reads TGTGCCAGCAGTCACAGGGGGCGGTCTGGCTACGAGCAGTACTTC.